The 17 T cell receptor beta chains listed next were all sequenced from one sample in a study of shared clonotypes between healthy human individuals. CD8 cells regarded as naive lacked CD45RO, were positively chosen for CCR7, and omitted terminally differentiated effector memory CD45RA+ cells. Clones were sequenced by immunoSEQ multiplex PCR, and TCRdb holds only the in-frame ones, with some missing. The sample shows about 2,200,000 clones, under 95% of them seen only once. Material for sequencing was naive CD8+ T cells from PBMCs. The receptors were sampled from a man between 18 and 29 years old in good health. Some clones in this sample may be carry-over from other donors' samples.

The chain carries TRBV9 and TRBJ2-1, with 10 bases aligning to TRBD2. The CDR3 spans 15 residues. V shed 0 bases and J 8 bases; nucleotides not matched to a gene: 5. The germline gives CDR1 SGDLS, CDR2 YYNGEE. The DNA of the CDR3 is TGTGCCAGCAGCGTAGGGCCTAGCGGGAGTTATGAGCAGTTCTTC. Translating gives CASSVGPSGSYEQFF.

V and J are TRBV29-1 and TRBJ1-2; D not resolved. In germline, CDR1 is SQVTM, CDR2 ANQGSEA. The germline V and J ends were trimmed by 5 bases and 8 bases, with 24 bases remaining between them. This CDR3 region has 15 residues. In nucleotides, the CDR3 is TGCAGCGTTAATCTGGGCAGACCGGCCGGGGTCGGCTACACCTTC. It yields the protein CSVNLGRPAGVGYTF. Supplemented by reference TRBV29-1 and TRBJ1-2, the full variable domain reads SAVISQKPSRDICQRGTSLTIQCQVDSQVTMMFWYRQQPGQSLTLIATANQGSEATYESGFVIDKFPISRPNLTFSTLTVSNMSPEDSSIYLCSVNLGRPAGVGYTFGSGTRLTVV.

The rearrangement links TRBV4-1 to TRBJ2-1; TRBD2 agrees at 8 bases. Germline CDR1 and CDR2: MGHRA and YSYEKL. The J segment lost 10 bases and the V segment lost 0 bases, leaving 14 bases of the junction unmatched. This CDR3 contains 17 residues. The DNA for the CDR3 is TGCGCCAGCAGCCAAGATTTTTTGGGACTAGTAACTTACGAGCAGTTCTTC. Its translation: CASSQDFLGLVTYEQFF.

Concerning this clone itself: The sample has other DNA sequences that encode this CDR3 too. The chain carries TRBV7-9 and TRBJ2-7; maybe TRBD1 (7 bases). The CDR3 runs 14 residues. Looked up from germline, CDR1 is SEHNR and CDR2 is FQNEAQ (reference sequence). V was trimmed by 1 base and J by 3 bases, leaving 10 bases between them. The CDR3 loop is CASSLVQGGYEQYF. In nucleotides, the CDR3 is TGTGCCAGCAGCTTAGTCCAGGGGGGCTACGAGCAGTACTTC.

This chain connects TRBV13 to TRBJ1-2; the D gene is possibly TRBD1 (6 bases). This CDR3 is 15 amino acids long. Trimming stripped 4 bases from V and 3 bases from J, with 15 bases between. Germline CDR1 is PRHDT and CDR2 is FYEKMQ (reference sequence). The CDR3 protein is CASSSNREEDYGYTF. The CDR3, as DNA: TGTGCCAGCAGCTCTAACAGGGAGGAGGACTATGGCTACACCTTC.

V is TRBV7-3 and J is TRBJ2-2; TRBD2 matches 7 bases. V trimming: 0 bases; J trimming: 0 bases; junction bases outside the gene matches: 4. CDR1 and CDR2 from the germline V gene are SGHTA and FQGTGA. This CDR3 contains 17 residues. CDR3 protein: CASSLTPGLTNTGELFF. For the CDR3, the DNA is TGTGCCAGCAGCTTAACTCCGGGACTAACGAACACCGGGGAGCTGTTTTTT. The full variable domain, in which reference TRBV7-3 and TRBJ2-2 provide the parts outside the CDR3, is GAGVSQTPSNKVTEKGKYVELRCDPISGHTALYWYRQSLGQGPEFLIYFQGTGAADDSGLPNDRFFAVRPEGSVSTLKIQRTERGDSAVYLCASSLTPGLTNTGELFFGEGSRLTVL.

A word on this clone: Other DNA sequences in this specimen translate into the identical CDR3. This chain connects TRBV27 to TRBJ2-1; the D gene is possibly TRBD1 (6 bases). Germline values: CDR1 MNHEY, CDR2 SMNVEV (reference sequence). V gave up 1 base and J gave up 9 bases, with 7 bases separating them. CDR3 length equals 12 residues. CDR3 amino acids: CASSLLGGEQFF. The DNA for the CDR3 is TGTGCCAGCAGTTTATTAGGGGGTGAGCAGTTCTTC.

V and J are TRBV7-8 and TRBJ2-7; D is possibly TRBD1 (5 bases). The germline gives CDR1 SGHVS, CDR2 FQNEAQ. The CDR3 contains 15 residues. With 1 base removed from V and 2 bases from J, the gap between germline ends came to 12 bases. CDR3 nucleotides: TGTGCCAGCAGCTTAGTTTTACAGGAGACCTACGAGCAGTACTTC. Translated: CASSLVLQETYEQYF.

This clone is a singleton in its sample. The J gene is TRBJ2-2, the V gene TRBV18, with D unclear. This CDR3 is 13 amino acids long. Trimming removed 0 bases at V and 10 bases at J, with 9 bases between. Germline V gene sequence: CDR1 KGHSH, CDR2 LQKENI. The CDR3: CASSPPGGTELFF. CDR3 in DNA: TGTGCCAGCTCACCACCGGGTGGAACGGAGCTGTTTTTT.

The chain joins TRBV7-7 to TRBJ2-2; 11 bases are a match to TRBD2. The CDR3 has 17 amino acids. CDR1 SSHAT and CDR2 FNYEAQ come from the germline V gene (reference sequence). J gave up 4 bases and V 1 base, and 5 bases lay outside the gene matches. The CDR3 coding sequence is TGTGCCAGCAGCTTAGAACTAGCGGGAGTGTCCACCGGGGAGCTGTTTTTT. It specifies CASSLELAGVSTGELFF.

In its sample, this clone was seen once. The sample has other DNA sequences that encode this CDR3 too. The CDR3 is CASSLLRGGQPQHF. The CDR3 DNA reads TGTGCCAGCAGCTTGCTACGGGGGGGTCAGCCCCAGCATTTT. This chain uses TRBV7-8 with TRBJ1-5, with D possibly matching TRBD1 (5 bases). Per germline, CDR1 SGHVS and CDR2 FQNEAQ. Deletions cut 3 bases from V and 6 bases from J, with 12 bases between. This CDR3 is built from 14 residues.

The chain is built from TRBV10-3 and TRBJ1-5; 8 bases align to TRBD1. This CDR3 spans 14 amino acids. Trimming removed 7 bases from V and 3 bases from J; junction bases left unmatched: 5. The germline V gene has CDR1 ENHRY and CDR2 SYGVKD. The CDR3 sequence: CAINAGGLNQPQHF. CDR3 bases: TGTGCCATCAACGCAGGGGGCCTCAATCAGCCCCAGCATTTT.

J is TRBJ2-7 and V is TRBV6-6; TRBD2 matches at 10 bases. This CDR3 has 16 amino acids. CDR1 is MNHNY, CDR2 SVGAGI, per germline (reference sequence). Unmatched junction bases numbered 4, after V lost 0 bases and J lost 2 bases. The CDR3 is CASSYSKREGTYEQYF. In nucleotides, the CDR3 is TGTGCCAGCAGTTACTCAAAGCGGGAGGGGACCTACGAGCAGTACTTC.

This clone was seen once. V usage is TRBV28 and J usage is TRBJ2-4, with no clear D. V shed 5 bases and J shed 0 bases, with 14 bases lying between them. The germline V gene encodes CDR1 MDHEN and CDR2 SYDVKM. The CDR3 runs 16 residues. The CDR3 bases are TGTGCCAGCAGTCCCCGCTCGAGTATAGCCAAAAACATTCAGTACTTC. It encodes CASSPRSSIAKNIQYF.

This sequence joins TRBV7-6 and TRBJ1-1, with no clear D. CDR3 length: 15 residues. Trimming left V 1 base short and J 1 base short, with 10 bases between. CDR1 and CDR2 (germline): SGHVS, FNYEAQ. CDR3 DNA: TGTGCCAGCAGCTTAGGTAGCTGGACGAACACTGAAGCTTTCTTT. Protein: CASSLGSWTNTEAFF.

CDR3 protein: CASSLREYPYEQYF. Here the CDR3 DNA reads TGTGCCAGCAGCTTAAGGGAGTACCCCTACGAGCAGTACTTC. This chain uses TRBV7-2 with TRBJ2-7; possible D gene TRBD2, 5 bases. This CDR3 has 14 amino acids. CDR1 is SGHTA and CDR2 is FQGNSA in the germline V gene. Trimming pared 2 bases from V and 2 bases from J, leaving 10 bases between. The variable domain in full, completed from reference TRBV7-2 and TRBJ2-7, reads GAGVSQSPSNKVTEKGKDVELRCDPISGHTALYWYRQSLGQGLEFLIYFQGNSAPDKSGLPSDRFSAERTGGSVSTLTIQRTQQEDSAVYLCASSLREYPYEQYFGPGTRLTVT.

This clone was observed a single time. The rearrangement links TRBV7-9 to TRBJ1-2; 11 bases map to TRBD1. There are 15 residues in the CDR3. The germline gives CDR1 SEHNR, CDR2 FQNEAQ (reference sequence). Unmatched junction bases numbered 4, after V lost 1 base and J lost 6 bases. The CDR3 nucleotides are TGTGCCAGCAGCTTAGGGAGGACAGGGGGCGATGGCTACACCTTC. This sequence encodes CASSLGRTGGDGYTF.